These T cell receptor beta chains were read from a single sample in a study of blood T cells in healthy people across ages. Each CDR3 protein gets one entry after TCRdb re-called the 5' RACE reads with MiXCR. The sample lists some 900,000 distinct CDR3 sequences; roughly 52% were seen once. The sample comprised blood. These receptors were taken from a man aged 25 to 40 in good health. The CDR3 runs from the conserved cysteine through the conserved F or W. The D gene is left open where the match is weak. A row's size may be missing; if present it is once, few, many or a size class.

j_call clone_size d_call v_call cdr3_aa cdr3_nt
TRBJ1-1 - - TRBV6-2/TRBV6-3 CASTCQGFHTEAFF TGTGCCAGCACCTGCCAGGGATTCCACACTGAAGCTTTCTTT
TRBJ1-5 few - TRBV29-1 CSVEETVNQPQHF TGCAGCGTTGAAGAGACAGTGAATCAGCCCCAGCATTTT
TRBJ1-4 - - TRBV7-2 CASSLGAAGTNEKLFF TGTGCCAGCAGCTTAGGGGCGGCCGGTACTAATGAAAAACTGTTTTTT
TRBJ1-1 few - TRBV14 CASSLGGRTEAFF TGTGCCAGCAGCCTGGGGGGTCGAACTGAAGCTTTCTTT
TRBJ2-5 - TRBD2 TRBV29-1 CSVATGLAINEQYF TGCAGCGTTGCCACGGGACTAGCAATCAATGAGCAGTACTTC
TRBJ2-7 few - TRBV7-9 CASSLHAYPYEQYF TGTGCCAGCAGCTTACACGCCTACCCCTACGAGCAGTACTTC
TRBJ2-6 few TRBD1 TRBV12-3/TRBV12-4 CASSLRQGATSGANVLTF TGTGCCAGCAGTCTTCGACAGGGGGCGACGTCTGGGGCCAACGTCCTGACTTTC
TRBJ2-2 - - TRBV24-1 CATSGGRSNTGELFF TGTGCCACCAGTGGGGGACGGAGTAACACCGGGGAGCTGTTTTTT
TRBJ2-7 few - TRBV6-5 CASSYIGSEQYF TGTGCCAGCAGTTACATTGGGTCCGAGCAGTACTTC
TRBJ1-4 - - TRBV20-1 CSAAGRVGEKLFF TGCAGTGCCGCCGGCCGCGTGGGTGAAAAACTGTTTTTT
TRBJ2-5 few - TRBV29-1 CSVEEGRAGTQETQYF TGCAGCGTTGAAGAAGGGAGGGCGGGGACACAAGAGACCCAGTACTTC
TRBJ2-5 - TRBD1 TRBV5-1 CASSLVDRAFQETQYF TGCGCCAGCAGCTTGGTGGACAGGGCTTTTCAAGAGACCCAGTACTTC
TRBJ2-7 - - TRBV6-1 CASIEVQGSYEQYF TGTGCCAGCATTGAAGTCCAGGGGTCCTACGAGCAGTACTTC
TRBJ2-1 - TRBD2 TRBV4-3 CASSQAGGPSREQFF TGCGCCAGCAGCCAAGCGGGAGGGCCCTCGCGGGAGCAGTTCTTC
TRBJ2-7 - TRBD2 TRBV28 CASNQLAGPSYEQYF TGTGCCAGCAACCAACTAGCGGGTCCTTCCTACGAGCAGTACTTC